This TCR beta chain was documented in a study of T cell changes during pregnancy in multiple sclerosis. Clones were read by immunoSEQ multiplex PCR, and TCRdb kept only the in-frame ones, dropping some. Of more than 95,000 clones in the sample, 85% to 95% were seen once. This clone was observed once. The CDR3 is 16 residues long. V gave up 8 bases and J gave up 2 bases; unmatched junction bases: 13. Looked up from germline, CDR1 is MNHEY and CDR2 is SMNVEV (reference sequence). V gene TRBV27 combines with J gene TRBJ1-2; 8 nucleotides match TRBD1. This specimen consisted of peripheral blood, obtained after pregnancy. The clonotype comes from a female donor with multiple sclerosis, enrolled in a pregnancy study. CDR3: CASARGGSGGNYGYTF. CDR3 sequence (DNA): TGTGCCAGCGCTAGAGGAGGTTCAGGGGGCAACTATGGCTACACCTTC.